This TCR beta chain comes out of a study of T cells in localized non-small cell lung cancer. Findings of the study overall: Median detection of top 100 tumor clones in adjacent lung was roughly 61 clones. Heterogeneity remains possible, as sequencing covered one tumor region only. Highest T cell clonality was seen in uninvolved adjacent lung, surpassing that measured in tumor.

As concerns this clone: Its antigen remains unidentified.

This CDR3 spans 14 amino acids. CDR1 is SGHDN and CDR2 is FVKESK in the germline V gene. V dropped 2 bases and J dropped 0 bases, with 7 bases sitting between them. The method was immunoSEQ multiplex PCR; TCRdb's version includes in-frame clones alone and lacks a portion of them. The sample lists roughly 90,000 clones; roughly 91% were seen once. The receptor was isolated from a woman aged 40-69 years with stage II squamous cell lung carcinoma. The rearrangement uses TRBV14 and TRBJ1-1, with D unresolved. The starting material was PBMCs, obtained before any cancer treatment. The chain's CDR3 is CASSQLGLNTEAFF. In DNA form, the CDR3 reads TGTGCCAGCAGCCAACTGGGCTTGAACACTGAAGCTTTCTTT.